A single T cell receptor (beta chain) is shown here with its context. Its antigen remains unidentified. This sample is part of a study of cytomegalovirus exposure and HLA in healthy donors. Study results and limitations: In presence/absence analyses, roughly uniform sequencing depth across donors was assumed.

The PCR had 60 Vbeta and 13 Jbeta primers. Generated by immunoSEQ multiplex PCR, the TCRdb table keeps only in-frame clones and is missing some. Counted here are about 92,000 clones, around 84% occurring once; the ten biggest clones make up roughly 2%. This CDR3 contains 16 residues. V was clipped by 0 bases and J by 0 bases, with 9 bases between them. Germline-derived CDR1 and CDR2 are SGHRS and YFSETQ. This sequence joins TRBV5-1 and TRBJ1-4; unclear D gene. The specimen was PBMCs. The clonotype comes from a man younger than 35 in good health and CMV-seronegative. CDR3 residues: CASSLDPPATNEKLFF. Here the CDR3 DNA reads TGCGCCAGCAGCTTGGACCCCCCAGCAACTAATGAAAAACTGTTTTTT. The full variable domain, in which reference TRBV5-1 and TRBJ1-4 provide the parts outside the CDR3, is KAGVTQTPRYLIKTRGQQVTLSCSPISGHRSVSWYQQTPGQGLQFLFEYFSETQRNKGNFPGRFSGRQFSNSRSEMNVSTLELGDSALYLCASSLDPPATNEKLFFGSGTQLSVL.